Below are 4 T cell receptor beta chains sequenced from a single sample in a study of T cell responses to AZD1222 COVID-19 vaccine. Sequenced by immunoSEQ multiplex PCR; TCRdb stores in-frame clones only, minus some. Among some 200,000 clones listed, 90% to 95% were seen once. Source: peripheral blood, taken 28 days after the second AZD1222 dose. The origin of the receptors is an adult who received the AZD1222 COVID-19 vaccine.

The chain uses TRBV5-8 and TRBJ1-2; 7 bases match TRBD1. V trimming: 4 bases; J trimming: 2 bases; junction bases outside the gene matches: 8. The germline gives CDR1 SGHTS, CDR2 YDEGEE. CDR3 length: 15 residues. CDR3 sequence (DNA): TGTGCCAGCAGCACCAGGGGGGCTTCGAACTATGGCTACACCTTC. Its protein is CASSTRGASNYGYTF.

This clone was counted once. The chain links TRBV29-1 to TRBJ2-1; possibly TRBD1 for D (6 bases). The CDR3 is made up of 16 amino acids. The V and J ends lost 4 bases and 0 bases respectively, with 16 bases between them. CDR1 is SQVTM and CDR2 is ANQGSEA in the germline V gene. The CDR3 is CSVGLDSFSSYNEQFF. CDR3 sequence (DNA): TGCAGCGTTGGGTTGGACAGTTTTAGCTCCTACAATGAGCAGTTCTTC.

The V gene is TRBV3-1 (or the pseudogene TRBV3-2), the J gene TRBJ1-3; D remains unclear. In germline, CDR1 is LGHDT, CDR2 YNNKEL (reference sequence). The V end lost 1 base, the J end lost 2 bases, and 3 bases lay between the germline ends. The CDR3 consists of 13 residues. This CDR3 is CASSQGAGNTIYF. CDR3 nucleotide sequence: TGTGCCAGCAGCCAAGGGGCTGGAAACACCATATATTTT.

The CDR3 reads CASADTDATNEKLFF. The CDR3 DNA is TGTGCCAGCGCTGACACGGATGCAACTAATGAAAAACTGTTTTTT. This chain connects TRBV27 to TRBJ1-4; no clear D gene. The V end lost 8 bases, the J end lost 0 bases, and 13 bases lay between the germline ends. Germline V lookup: CDR1 MNHEY, CDR2 SMNVEV (reference sequence). The CDR3 is 15 amino acids.